The source of this TCR beta chain is a study of T cell repertoires in cytomegalovirus infection. Study context: Evidence of both CMV infection and a matching HLA type came from public TCR beta signatures. Study-level findings and limits: The ex vivo response was dominated by HLA-C-restricted CMV-specific TCR beta clonotypes.

TCRdb passed the reads through MiXCR, listing each CDR3 protein once. The sample yields tens of thousands of distinct CDR3 sequences, about 24% seen once. As regards this clonotype: Its matching antigen is unknown.

This CDR3 has 14 amino acids. With 6 bases clipped from V and 3 bases from J, the junction kept 3 bases outside the gene matches. In germline, CDR1 is LNHDA, CDR2 SQIVND (reference sequence). V is TRBV19 and J is TRBJ1-5; 9 bases match TRBD1. Material: CD8+ T cells from cultured PBMCs, obtained from culture after CMV antigen stimulation. The clonotype originates from a human donor in good health (CMV status not recorded). Some clones in this sample may be carry-over from other donors' samples. CDR3 loop: CASRDRGYNQPQHF. The CDR3 nucleotides read TGTGCCAGTAGGGACAGGGGTTACAATCAGCCCCAGCATTTT.